This is a list of T cell receptor beta chains from one sample in a study of T cell responses to AZD1222 COVID-19 vaccine. This table comes from immunoSEQ multiplex PCR, and its TCRdb copy is limited to in-frame clones, with some not included. This table holds 120,000 or so clones, roughly 82% found once. The input for sequencing was peripheral blood, taken 28 days after the second AZD1222 dose. The receptor source for this set is an adult who received the AZD1222 COVID-19 vaccine. Each CDR3 is given with its conserved first and last residue. A D gene is named only where the DNA matches it firmly. Part of the rows lack a size; the others show once, few, many or a class for expanded clones.

j_call,d_call,v_call,clone_size,cdr3_aa,cdr3_nt
TRBJ2-4,.,TRBV2,.,CASSITRGWDIQYF,TGTGCCAGCAGTATTACAAGAGGGTGGGACATTCAGTACTTC
TRBJ2-7,TRBD1,TRBV7-2,.,CASRRQGDLSEQYF,TGTGCCAGCAGACGACAGGGAGATTTAAGCGAGCAGTACTTC
TRBJ1-1,TRBD1,TRBV4-3,.,CASSQDFLGQVGSDTEAFF,TGCGCCAGCAGCCAAGATTTTCTGGGACAGGTGGGGAGTGACACTGAAGCTTTCTTT
TRBJ2-7,.,TRBV19,.,CASTQAGTGHTQYF,TGTGCCAGCACACAGGCGGGGACCGGACATACGCAGTACTTC
TRBJ1-4,.,TRBV5-1,.,CASSLGVGIVDEKLFF,TGCGCCAGCAGCTTGGGCGTGGGCATCGTCGATGAAAAACTGTTTTTT
TRBJ1-5,.,TRBV27,.,CASSLSGWGNQPQHF,TGTGCCAGCAGCCTCTCGGGGTGGGGTAATCAGCCCCAGCATTTT
TRBJ2-3,TRBD1,TRBV5-1,.,CASSIQGVSTDTQYF,TGCGCCAGCAGCATACAGGGGGTGAGCACAGATACGCAGTATTTT
TRBJ2-7,TRBD2,TRBV28,.,CASSSRRLGGEQYF,TGTGCCAGCAGTTCGCGCAGATTGGGGGGGGAGCAGTACTTC
TRBJ2-5,TRBD2,TRBV20-1,.,CSASRPGLAETQYF,TGCAGTGCTAGTCGACCGGGACTAGCAGAGACCCAGTACTTC
TRBJ2-3,TRBD2,TRBV10-1,.,CASSDGGTTDTQYF,TGCGCCAGCAGTGACGGGGGGACCACAGATACGCAGTATTTT
TRBJ2-1,.,TRBV27,.,CASSLWGSSYNEQFF,TGTGCCAGCAGTTTATGGGGGAGCTCCTACAATGAGCAGTTCTTC
TRBJ2-4,.,TRBV6-5,few,CASSYSGERDIQYF,TGTGCCAGCAGTTACTCTGGGGAAAGGGACATTCAGTACTTC
TRBJ1-3,.,TRBV7-9,.,CASSLSTGNTIYF,TGTGCCAGCAGCCTTTCGACGGGAAACACCATATATTTT
TRBJ2-7,TRBD1,TRBV6-5,medium-sized,CASSYGTGQAYEQYF,TGTGCCAGCAGTTACGGTACAGGACAGGCCTACGAGCAGTACTTC
TRBJ1-2,.,TRBV4-3,once,CASSQVGGAQLEGYTF,TGCGCCAGCAGCCAAGTAGGCGGGGCCCAATTAGAGGGCTACACCTTC
TRBJ2-7,TRBD1,TRBV2,few,CASSEAPDRGPDEQYF,TGTGCCAGCAGTGAAGCACCGGACAGGGGGCCCGATGAGCAGTACTTC
TRBJ1-5,.,TRBV6-5,.,CASSYSPRNQPQHF,TGTGCCAGCAGTTACTCTCCCCGAAATCAGCCCCAGCATTTT
TRBJ2-1,TRBD2,TRBV9,.,CASSDTPGLAGGPGYNEQFF,TGTGCCAGCAGCGACACCCCGGGACTAGCGGGGGGGCCTGGTTACAATGAGCAGTTCTTC
TRBJ1-2,.,TRBV12-3/TRBV12-4,.,CASGGNYGYTF,TGTGCCTCTGGGGGTAACTATGGCTACACCTTC
TRBJ2-5,.,TRBV5-1,.,CASSLGLVQETQYF,TGCGCCAGCAGCTTAGGCCTGGTCCAAGAGACCCAGTACTTC
TRBJ2-2,TRBD2,TRBV7-3,few,CASRLAGATTGELFF,TGTGCCAGCAGATTAGCGGGGGCAACCACCGGGGAGCTGTTTTTT
TRBJ1-2,.,TRBV6-6,.,CASRLGGVDYGYTF,TGTGCCAGCAGATTAGGGGGTGTGGACTATGGCTACACCTTC
TRBJ1-1,.,TRBV7-2,.,CASSMRSSLATEAFF,TGTGCCAGCAGCATGCGATCTAGTTTAGCCACCGAAGCTTTCTTT
TRBJ1-1,.,TRBV7-9,.,CASSILVLSQGRGNTEAFF,TGTGCCAGCAGCATACTAGTCCTCTCACAGGGAAGGGGGAACACTGAAGCTTTCTTT
TRBJ1-5,TRBD1,TRBV2,.,CASTWDSHSNQPQHF,TGTGCCAGCACGTGGGACAGCCATAGCAATCAGCCCCAGCATTTT
TRBJ1-2,.,TRBV6-6,.,CASSYSGQGPRGYTF,TGTGCCAGCAGTTACTCGGGCCAGGGGCCACGAGGCTACACCTTC
TRBJ2-7,TRBD1,TRBV2,.,CASSRSPGQVYEQYF,TGTGCCAGCAGTCGCTCGCCGGGACAGGTCTACGAGCAGTACTTC
TRBJ2-3,TRBD1,TRBV29-1,.,CSVEQGTASSTDTQYF,TGCAGCGTTGAACAAGGGACAGCCTCTAGCACAGATACGCAGTATTTT
TRBJ1-2,.,TRBV6-2/TRBV6-3,.,CASSYAGDGYGYTF,TGTGCCAGCAGTTACGCGGGCGATGGTTATGGCTACACCTTC
TRBJ1-1,.,TRBV7-2,.,CASSKHKEAEAFF,TGTGCCAGCAGCAAGCACAAGGAGGCTGAAGCTTTCTTT
TRBJ2-3,.,TRBV9,few,CATQFSTDTQYF,TGTGCCACCCAATTCAGCACAGATACGCAGTATTTT
TRBJ1-2,TRBD1,TRBV28,.,CASSALETGDGYTF,TGTGCCAGCAGTGCACTCGAAACAGGGGATGGCTACACCTTC
TRBJ2-1,TRBD2,TRBV5-1,.,CASSPQPSGENEQFF,TGCGCCAGCAGCCCCCAGCCTAGCGGGGAGAATGAGCAGTTCTTC
TRBJ2-2,TRBD1,TRBV18,many,CASSGTQGADTGELFF,TGTGCCAGCTCAGGAACGCAGGGGGCGGACACCGGGGAGCTGTTTTTT
TRBJ1-4,.,TRBV5-8,.,CASSLGYKGPDEKLFF,TGTGCCAGCAGCTTGGGGTATAAGGGACCCGATGAAAAACTGTTTTTT
TRBJ2-7,.,TRBV19,many,CASSIIGSDEQYF,TGTGCCAGTAGTATTATAGGGAGCGACGAGCAGTACTTC
TRBJ1-1,TRBD1,TRBV7-2,.,CASSLGTVNTEAFF,TGTGCCAGCAGCTTGGGGACAGTGAACACTGAAGCTTTCTTT
TRBJ1-4,.,TRBV9,.,CASSVTPNEKLFF,TGTGCCAGCAGCGTGACCCCTAATGAAAAACTGTTTTTT
TRBJ1-6,.,TRBV2,.,CASSVGPTGNSPLHF,TGTGCCAGCAGTGTGGGGCCCACGGGTAATTCACCCCTCCACTTT
TRBJ2-7,.,TRBV10-1,.,CASSEPGYEQYF,TGCGCCAGCAGTGAGCCAGGGTACGAGCAGTACTTC